The source of this TCR beta chain is a study of shared clonotypes between healthy human individuals. The CDR3 contains 13 residues. Per germline, CDR1 MNHEY and CDR2 SVGAGI. V was shortened by 2 bases and J by 7 bases, with 6 bases between the two germline ends. Sequenced by immunoSEQ multiplex PCR; TCRdb stores in-frame clones only, minus some. This sample has roughly 2.5 million clones; roughly nine tenths occur once, and the top ten carry 0.11% to 0.15%. This clone has more than one count but fewer than ten. The sample has other DNA sequences that encode this CDR3 too. This TCR derives from a man aged 18 to 35 in good health. The chain employs TRBV6-5 and TRBJ1-6; unclear D gene. Sequencing input: naive CD4+ T cells sorted from blood. Subset noted: CD45RA+ positively selected. The CDR3 loop reads CASSYVSNSPLHF. Written as DNA, the CDR3 is TGTGCCAGCAGTTACGTCAGCAATTCACCCCTCCACTTT.